These T cell receptor beta chains were read from a single sample in a study of regulatory T cells in long-lasting Graves disease. TCRdb used MiXCR to reprocess the multiplex PCR reads, holding one entry per CDR3 protein. The table includes over 250,000 distinct CDR3 sequences, around a fifth detected once. Here the sequenced sample was peripheral blood mononuclear cells (PBMCs), taken when the disease was refractory, from a patient treated with antithyroid drugs. The receptors were sampled from a female donor with Graves disease. CDR3s include the opening cysteine and the closing phenylalanine or tryptophan. D genes are given only for firm matches. Rows give clone size only sometimes, using once, few, many, or a class for an expanded clone.

TRBV20-1	.	.	TRBJ2-2	CSATFPGMTGELFF	TGCAGTGCTACGTTTCCAGGGATGACCGGGGAGCTGTTTTTT
TRBV6-9	few	.	TRBJ2-7	CASSYLGDLQEQYF	TGTGCCAGCAGTTACCTGGGGGATCTGCAGGAGCAGTACTTC
TRBV2	many	TRBD1	TRBJ1-4	CASSEDRGMKGEKLFF	TGTGCCAGCAGCGAGGACAGGGGAATGAAGGGTGAAAAACTGTTTTTT
TRBV18	few	TRBD1	TRBJ1-1	CASSGDRRNTEAFF	TGTGCCAGCTCAGGGGACAGGAGGAACACTGAAGCTTTCTTT
TRBV9	.	.	TRBJ2-2	CASSPTGGDTGELFF	TGTGCCAGCAGCCCCACAGGGGGGGACACCGGGGAGCTGTTTTTT
TRBV7-9	.	TRBD2	TRBJ2-1	CASSPLAGDPHNEQFF	TGTGCCAGCAGCCCCCTCGCGGGAGACCCACACAATGAGCAGTTCTTC
TRBV9	.	TRBD1	TRBJ1-6	CASSQGVADSPLHF	TGTGCCAGCAGCCAGGGGGTTGCGGATTCACCCCTCCACTTT
TRBV28	many	.	TRBJ2-2	CASSFYVQTGELFF	TGTGCCAGCAGTTTTTACGTCCAAACCGGGGAGCTGTTTTTT
TRBV19	.	.	TRBJ2-7	CASSIGPSSYEQYF	TGTGCCAGTAGTATCGGCCCTTCCTCCTACGAGCAGTACTTC
TRBV11-2	many	.	TRBJ1-4	CASSPNREGEKLFF	TGTGCCAGCAGCCCTAACAGGGAAGGGGAAAAACTGTTTTTT
TRBV20-1	.	TRBD1	TRBJ1-4	CSASVRGLYEKLFF	TGCAGTGCTAGTGTCAGGGGGCTCTATGAAAAACTGTTTTTT
TRBV20-1	many	.	TRBJ1-2	CSAPYINYGYTF	TGCAGTGCTCCGTACATTAACTATGGCTACACCTTC
TRBV12-3/TRBV12-4	many	.	TRBJ1-3	CASGRGANTIYF	TGTGCCAGCGGCAGGGGCGCAAACACCATATATTTT
TRBV4-1	.	.	TRBJ1-4	CASSQRSREDEKLFF	TGCGCCAGCAGCCAGAGATCCCGGGAGGATGAAAAACTGTTTTTT
TRBV25-1	.	.	TRBJ1-2	CASGEVRRPGYTF	TGTGCCAGCGGGGAAGTGCGTCGGCCTGGCTACACCTTC
TRBV13	few	.	TRBJ2-2	CASRREDTGELFF	TGTGCCAGCAGAAGGGAGGACACCGGGGAGCTGTTTTTT
TRBV18	few	TRBD1	TRBJ1-6	CASSPGQQNSPLHF	TGTGCCAGCTCACCGGGACAGCAAAATTCACCCCTCCACTTT
TRBV6-1	.	TRBD1	TRBJ1-5	CASRRDRGLQPQHF	TGTGCCAGCAGGAGGGACAGGGGGCTTCAGCCCCAGCATTTT
TRBV28	many	TRBD1	TRBJ1-2	CASSALGQGNYGYTF	TGTGCCAGCAGTGCCCTAGGACAGGGGAACTATGGCTACACCTTC
TRBV27	.	TRBD2	TRBJ2-7	CASSLLGTSGIATYEQYF	TGTGCCAGCAGTTTATTAGGTACTAGCGGGATAGCGACCTACGAGCAGTACTTC
TRBV24-1	few	.	TRBJ2-7	CATNLQGQSYEQYF	TGTGCCACCAACCTACAAGGACAGTCCTACGAGCAGTACTTC
TRBV10-2	.	.	TRBJ2-7	CASSNLAFTSYEQYF	TGCGCCAGCAGTAACCTAGCGTTTACCTCCTACGAGCAGTACTTC
TRBV7-9	.	TRBD2	TRBJ2-7	CASSHSGRPPYEQYF	TGTGCCAGCAGCCATAGCGGGAGGCCCCCCTACGAGCAGTACTTC
TRBV6-1	many	.	TRBJ2-5	CASSRLSDGETQYF	TGTGCCAGCAGTCGTTTGAGCGACGGAGAGACCCAGTACTTC
TRBV7-9	few	TRBD2	TRBJ2-2	CASSTPSGGSQFTGELFF	TGTGCCAGCAGCACCCCTAGCGGGGGCAGCCAATTCACCGGGGAGCTGTTTTTT
TRBV12-3/TRBV12-4	.	.	TRBJ1-2	CASKIGVGTFYGGYTF	TGTGCCAGCAAAATAGGGGTCGGGACATTTTACGGGGGCTACACCTTC
TRBV10-3	.	.	TRBJ2-7	CAISEGVSSYEQYF	TGTGCCATCAGTGAGGGGGTGAGCTCCTACGAGCAGTACTTC
TRBV4-1	few	.	TRBJ2-2	CASSQGEGDFTGELFF	TGCGCCAGCAGCCAAGGGGAGGGGGACTTTACCGGGGAGCTGTTTTTT
TRBV6-1	.	TRBD1	TRBJ1-4	CASTPGGQGGDEKLFF	TGTGCCAGCACCCCCGGGGGACAGGGAGGAGATGAAAAACTGTTTTTT
TRBV3-1	few	.	TRBJ1-5	CASSTGYNQPQHF	TGTGCCAGCAGCACAGGGTATAATCAGCCCCAGCATTTT
TRBV19	.	.	TRBJ2-7	CASSMDPVGYEQYF	TGTGCCAGTAGTATGGACCCTGTAGGATACGAGCAGTACTTC
TRBV20-1	few	.	TRBJ2-7	CSASPSGEQYF	TGCAGTGCTAGCCCTTCGGGGGAGCAGTACTTC
TRBV6-1	many	TRBD2	TRBJ2-7	CASIDRLAPSYEQYF	TGTGCCAGCATCGATCGACTAGCGCCTTCCTACGAGCAGTACTTC
TRBV6-1	few	.	TRBJ2-5	CASSSDIPIIETQYF	TGTGCCAGCAGCTCGGACATCCCTATCATCGAGACCCAGTACTTC
TRBV6-1	many	.	TRBJ1-2	CASSLDSYGYTF	TGTGCCAGCAGTCTTGACAGTTATGGCTACACCTTC
TRBV14	.	TRBD1	TRBJ1-2	CASSQNSGTGGRQGYTF	TGTGCCAGCAGCCAAAATTCAGGGACAGGGGGCAGGCAAGGCTACACCTTC
TRBV10-3	many	.	TRBJ2-7	CAINGELTYEQYF	TGTGCCATCAATGGGGAATTGACCTACGAGCAGTACTTC
TRBV10-3	few	.	TRBJ2-3	CAINSPPTDTQYF	TGTGCCATCAATAGTCCCCCCACAGATACGCAGTATTTT
TRBV28	many	.	TRBJ1-2	CASRSLGFADTF	TGTGCCAGCAGGTCATTGGGGTTTGCTGACACCTTC
TRBV15	.	.	TRBJ2-1	CATSMRSASYNEQFF	TGTGCCACCAGCATGAGGAGCGCCTCCTACAATGAGCAGTTCTTC